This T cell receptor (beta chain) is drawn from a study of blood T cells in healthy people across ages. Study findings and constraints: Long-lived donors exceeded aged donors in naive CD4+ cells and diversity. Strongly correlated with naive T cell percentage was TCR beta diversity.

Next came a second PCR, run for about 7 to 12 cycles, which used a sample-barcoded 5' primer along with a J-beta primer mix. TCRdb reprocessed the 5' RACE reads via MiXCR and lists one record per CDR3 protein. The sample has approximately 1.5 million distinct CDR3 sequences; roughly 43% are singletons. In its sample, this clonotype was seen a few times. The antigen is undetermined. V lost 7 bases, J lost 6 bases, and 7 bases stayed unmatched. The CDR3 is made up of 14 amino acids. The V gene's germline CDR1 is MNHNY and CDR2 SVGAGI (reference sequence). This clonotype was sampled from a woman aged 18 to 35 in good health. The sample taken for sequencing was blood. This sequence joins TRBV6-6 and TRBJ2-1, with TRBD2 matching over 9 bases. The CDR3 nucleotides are TGTGCCAGCATCAGGACTAGCGAGAGCAATGAGCAGTTCTTC. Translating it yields CASIRTSESNEQFF.